Shown below are 17 T cell receptor beta chains from a single sample sequenced in a study of T cell responses to AZD1222 COVID-19 vaccine. Sequencing used immunoSEQ multiplex PCR; TCRdb keeps in-frame clones, though not all of them. The table lists 100,000 to 150,000 clones, about 90% of them singletons. The sample here was peripheral blood, taken on day 0 of MenACWY control vaccination. Source of these receptors: an adult in good health.

J is TRBJ2-7 and V is TRBV28; D perhaps matches TRBD1 (5 bases). Looked up from germline, CDR1 is MDHEN and CDR2 is SYDVKM. V lost 3 bases and J lost 3, with 15 bases in between. This CDR3 spans 15 amino acids. The CDR3 DNA is TGTGCCAGCAGTTTCGTTGGCAGGGCCGGCTACGAGCAGTACTTC. Encoded protein: CASSFVGRAGYEQYF. The complete variable domain, with remaining parts taken from reference TRBV28 and TRBJ2-7, reads DVKVTQSSRYLVKRTGEKVFLECVQDMDHENMFWYRQDPGLGLRLIYFSYDVKMKEKGDIPEGYSVSREKKERFSLILESASTNQTSMYLCASSFVGRAGYEQYFGPGTRLTVT.

This clone came up a few times. The chain combines TRBV10-1 with TRBJ2-5; a weak D match, TRBD2 (6 bases). This CDR3 spans 13 amino acids. The ends were cut back, 9 bases at V and 5 bases at J, with 16 bases in the middle. CDR1 WNHNN and CDR2 SYGVQD come from the germline V gene (reference sequence). The CDR3: CARPGPREETQYF. The CDR3 coding sequence is TGCGCCAGACCGGGACCCCGGGAGGAGACCCAGTACTTC.

The chain couples TRBV27 to TRBJ1-5; D unresolved. V dropped 3 bases and J dropped 6 bases, with 9 bases sitting between them. CDR3 length equals 13 residues. Germline CDR1 reads MNHEY; CDR2 reads SMNVEV (reference sequence). CDR3: CASSFGSTQPQHF. The DNA for the CDR3 is TGTGCCAGCAGTTTCGGGAGTACTCAGCCCCAGCATTTT.

This clone was picked up a small number of times. The chain combines TRBV7-2 with TRBJ2-5; 9 nucleotides align to TRBD1. V lost 5 bases to trimming and J lost 5 bases; unmatched junction nucleotides: 6. Germline values: CDR1 SGHTA, CDR2 FQGNSA. The CDR3 is made up of 14 amino acids. CDR3 residues: CASSPDRGMETQYF. DNA of the CDR3: TGTGCCAGCAGCCCAGACAGGGGGATGGAGACCCAGTACTTC.

This rearrangement joins TRBV25-1 to TRBJ1-4; TRBD1 agrees at 8 bases. After removal of 3 bases from V and 7 bases from J, the junction contained 7 bases not matched to a gene. The CDR3 loop spans 15 amino acids. Germline V gene sequence: CDR1 MGHDK, CDR2 SYGVNS. The CDR3 DNA reads TGTGCCAGCAGTGAGAAGACAGGGGTCGTTGAAAAACTGTTTTTT. The encoded protein is CASSEKTGVVEKLFF.

The CDR3 here is CASSFKVASSYNSPLHF. CDR3 bases: TGTGCCAGCAGTTTTAAGGTCGCTAGCTCCTATAATTCACCCCTCCACTTT. This chain connects TRBV28 to TRBJ1-6; D uncertain. Per the germline V gene, CDR1 is MDHEN and CDR2 is SYDVKM. CDR3 size: 17 residues. Trimming shortened V by 3 bases and J by 0 bases, and 12 bases separated the two germline ends.

J is TRBJ2-5 and V is TRBV7-3; D is ambiguous. Germline V gene lookup returns CDR1 SGHTA and CDR2 FQGTGA. The V gene lost 1 base and the J gene lost 1 base, with 7 bases spanning the gap. This CDR3 spans 14 amino acids. DNA for the CDR3: TGTGCCAGCAGCTTAAATGGGATCCAAGAGACCCAGTACTTC. Its protein is CASSLNGIQETQYF.

The chain has TRBV18 and TRBJ2-1; TRBD1 aligns across 7 bases. Germline V gene data show CDR1 as KGHSH and CDR2 as LQKENI. The CDR3 is made up of 16 amino acids. After removal of 0 bases from V and 3 bases from J, the junction contained 5 bases not matched to a gene. Here the CDR3 reads CASSPPNRGFYNEQFF. The DNA of the CDR3 is TGTGCCAGCTCACCACCGAACAGGGGCTTCTACAATGAGCAGTTCTTC.

This clone was counted a few times. The chain links TRBV5-4 to TRBJ2-3, with a weak D call TRBD2 (6 bases). Germline CDR1 SGHNT, CDR2 YYREEE (reference sequence). The CDR3 spans 16 residues. V lost 3 bases and J lost 2, with 16 bases in between. CDR3 sequence: CASSYGTAGHTDTQYF. CDR3 coding DNA: TGTGCCAGCAGCTATGGGACTGCGGGGCACACAGATACGCAGTATTTT. Complete variable domain (other parts from reference TRBV5-4 and TRBJ2-3): ETGVTQSPTHLIKTRGQQVTLRCSSQSGHNTVSWYQQALGQGPQFIFQYYREEENGRGNFPPRFSGLQFPNYSSELNVNALELDDSALYLCASSYGTAGHTDTQYFGPGTRLTVL.

The chain has TRBV5-1 and TRBJ1-1, with a weak D call TRBD1 (5 bases). This CDR3 comprises 14 residues. Germline CDR1 and CDR2: SGHRS and YFSETQ. Trimming removed 1 base from V and 10 bases from J, with 17 bases in between. The CDR3 DNA reads as TGCGCCAGCAGCTTGCAACCATCGGACCAGGGAGCTTTCTTT. Protein product: CASSLQPSDQGAFF.

The gene calls are TRBV28 and TRBJ1-1, with a possible D match to TRBD1 (5 bases). V dropped 3 bases and J dropped 0 bases, with 11 bases sitting between them. This CDR3 comprises 15 residues. Germline V CDR1 and CDR2: MDHEN, SYDVKM. CDR3 residues: CASSFPGTMNTEAFF. The CDR3, as DNA: TGTGCCAGCAGTTTCCCCGGGACGATGAACACTGAAGCTTTCTTT.

Details on this clone: An end of the junction does not agree with germline; a read error may underlie this. The chain is built from TRBV7-2 and TRBJ2-5; TRBD2 matches at 9 bases. Germline loops: CDR1 SGHTA, CDR2 FQGNSA. The CDR3 is made up of 13 amino acids. The CDR3 DNA reads TGTGCCAGCAGCCTAGCGGGGCTCTGGACCCAGTACTTC. This codes for CASSLAGLWTQYF.

The chain has TRBV6-5 and TRBJ1-4, with D unclear. The V gene's germline CDR1 is MNHEY and CDR2 SVGAGI. The CDR3 covers 15 residues. Trimming cost V 2 bases and J 1 base, with 8 bases left between them. CDR3 sequence: CASSYGARTNEKLFF. DNA of the CDR3: TGTGCCAGCAGTTACGGAGCCCGAACTAATGAAAAACTGTTTTTT.

This rearrangement joins TRBV11-2 to TRBJ1-5, with D perhaps TRBD1 (6 bases). Germline V gene sequence: CDR1 SGHAT, CDR2 FQNNGV. The V and J ends lost 5 bases and 4 bases respectively, with 12 bases between them. The CDR3 totals 14 residues. CDR3 in DNA: TGTGCCAGCAGCGCTGGGAGGGGGAATCAGCCCCAGCATTTT. Residues: CASSAGRGNQPQHF.

CDR3 protein: CASSLDRKVEAFF. The CDR3 DNA reads TGTGCCAGCAGTTTGGACAGAAAGGTCGAAGCTTTCTTT. This chain connects TRBV12-3 or TRBV12-4 to TRBJ1-1; a possible D gene is TRBD1 (6 bases). This CDR3 has 13 amino acids. V lost 3 bases and J 8 bases, leaving 13 bases between the germline ends.

With regard to this clone: Other DNA variants within this sample encode the same CDR3. The chain employs TRBV3-1 (or the pseudogene TRBV3-2) and TRBJ2-7; D gene unclear. Trimming took 3 bases from V and 4 from J, leaving 4 bases between them. The CDR3 has 11 residues. In germline, CDR1 is LGHDT, CDR2 YNNKEL (reference sequence). In DNA form, the CDR3 reads TGTGCCAGCAGCCAGGGGTACGAGCAGTACTTC. Translated, it gives CASSQGYEQYF.

The chain carries TRBV5-1 and TRBJ2-1; 9 bases are shared with TRBD1. The CDR3 has 15 residues. J was trimmed by 5 bases and V by 4 bases; bases with no gene match: 7. Germline CDR1 is SGHRS and CDR2 is YFSETQ. CDR3 region: CASSPDRGKHNEQFF. In DNA form, the CDR3 reads TGCGCCAGCAGCCCGGACAGGGGCAAACACAATGAGCAGTTCTTC. The variable domain in full, with the rest retrieved from reference TRBV5-1 and TRBJ2-1, is KAGVTQTPRYLIKTRGQQVTLSCSPISGHRSVSWYQQTPGQGLQFLFEYFSETQRNKGNFPGRFSGRQFSNSRSEMNVSTLELGDSALYLCASSPDRGKHNEQFFGPGTRLTVL.